This T cell receptor beta chain was found in a study of blood T cell repertoires in COVID-19. Overall study context: COVID-19 samples collected from the United States, Italy and Spain covered acute and convalescent phases. T cells, B-cell-depleted T cells, or PBMCs supplied cDNA or gDNA.

The V and J ends lost 6 bases and 4 bases respectively, with 12 bases between them. The CDR3 is made up of 13 amino acids. Germline assignment: CDR1 KGHSH and CDR2 LQKENI. TCRdb's table, derived via immunoSEQ multiplex PCR, lists solely in-frame clones and lacks some. The repertoire has 200,000 to 300,000 clones, around 90% of them found once; the top ten carry just over 7%. The clonotype originates from a man aged 60-69 years who had recovered from COVID-19. Sequenced sample: peripheral blood. This chain connects TRBV18 to TRBJ1-2; tentatively, D is TRBD1 (6 bases). For the CDR3, the DNA is TGTGCCAGCTCCGCGGGGGCCGTCTATGGCTACACCTTC. This gives the protein CASSAGAVYGYTF. Using reference TRBV18 and TRBJ1-2 for the parts outside the CDR3, the full variable domain is NAGVMQNPRHLVRRRGQEARLRCSPMKGHSHVYWYRQLPEEGLKFMVYLQKENIIDESGMPKERFSAEFPKEGPSILRIQQVVRGDSAAYFCASSAGAVYGYTFGSGTRLTVV.